The clone carrying this TCR beta chain was observed a few times. What it binds is not known. From RNA transcripts, TCR beta CDR3 regions were amplified. TCR CDR3 underwent first-round RT-PCR with the HTBI primer set. TCRdb recomputed calls from the multiplex PCR reads with MiXCR, one row per CDR3 protein. The sample records roughly 530,000 distinct CDR3 sequences, over 15% being singletons. This sample is part of a study of T cells in Graves' hyperthyroidism and ophthalmopathy. Findings of the study overall: In validation, the model predicted ophthalmopathy. These predictions came a median about 6.5 months before onset.

Each 10 ml fresh peripheral blood draw supplied the PBMCs. The CDR3 has 15 residues. The germline CDR1 and CDR2 sequences are MNHEY and SVGAGI. Trimming removed 1 base from V and 3 bases from J, with 12 bases in between. The V call is TRBV6-5, the J call TRBJ2-5; tentative D call: TRBD2 (6 bases). This TCR came from a woman between 18 and 29 years old with Graves' ophthalmopathy. Sequencing input: blood. CDR3: CASSYYGTVEETQYF. The CDR3 bases are TGTGCCAGCAGTTACTATGGGACTGTCGAAGAGACCCAGTACTTC.